These T cell receptor beta chains were read from a single sample in a study of cytomegalovirus exposure and HLA in healthy donors. Using immunoSEQ multiplex PCR, the repertoire was profiled, and TCRdb retains in-frame clones only, with some absent. The sample table includes 120,000 to 150,000 clones. The sample comprised PBMCs. These receptor sequences come from a man in his forties in good health and CMV-seronegative. Each CDR3 is given with its conserved first and last residue. Fields, in order: CDR3 length, V gene, CDR3 protein.

length: 15
V: TRBV7-3
CDR3: CASSPAGSGQETQYF

length: 18
V: TRBV27
CDR3: CASSFMIERLSLSTEQFF

length: 13
V: TRBV6-5
CDR3: CASRPPGSNEQFF

length: 13
V: TRBV2
CDR3: CASRGDDRGPRHF

length: 13
V: TRBV27
CDR3: CASSLSGGYEQYF

length: 12
V: TRBV7-9
CDR3: CASTGGSYEQYF

length: 16
V: TRBV28
CDR3: CASSSMGTSGWNEQFF

length: 11
V: TRBV6-6
CDR3: CATVKGAGYTF

length: 13
V: TRBV27
CDR3: CASRVAGGNEQFF

length: 15
V: TRBV28
CDR3: CASSSIRGRVYEQYF

length: 14
V: TRBV6-1
CDR3: CASITGSLNTEAFF

length: 14
V: TRBV9
CDR3: CASGPGQGNNEQFF

length: 15
V: TRBV5-1
CDR3: CASSLTGGFNEKLFF

length: 12
V: TRBV4-1
CDR3: CASRGPRETQYF

length: 16
V: TRBV5-1
CDR3: CASSATGPTGANVLTF

length: 15
V: TRBV5-4
CDR3: CASSLKGQGVGGYTF

length: 16
V: TRBV9
CDR3: CASSVGGTDSGNTIYF

length: 22
V: TRBV4-3
CDR3: CASSHGGQGFYPSLAGANVLTF

length: 15
V: TRBV10-3
CDR3: CAISTQTGFWRGYTF

length: 12
V: TRBV5-5
CDR3: CASSSAGAEAFF

length: 14
V: TRBV9
CDR3: CASGIDGGADTQYF

length: 11
V: TRBV28
CDR3: CASSLTDGYTF

length: 17
V: TRBV19
CDR3: CASSILAGGPGANVLTF

length: 17
V: TRBV18
CDR3: CASSPISGGDHTGELFF

length: 13
V: TRBV6-6
CDR3: CASRLTGEEEQFF

length: 14
V: TRBV29-1
CDR3: CSASPMAVQETQYF

length: 14
V: TRBV18
CDR3: CASSGRGWDQPQHF

length: 14
V: TRBV6-5
CDR3: CASHIRAGSPEAFF

length: 17
V: TRBV4-2
CDR3: CASSQGLAGGSTDTQYF

length: 14
V: TRBV5-8
CDR3: CASSRTGSGNTIYF

length: 15
V: TRBV4-2
CDR3: CASSHGTAANYGYTF

length: 15
V: TRBV29-1
CDR3: CSIFGRGTGDYGYTF

length: 15
V: TRBV5-4
CDR3: CASTIAGGLAGELFF

length: 15
V: TRBV28
CDR3: CASTDRGIPTDTQYF

length: 18
V: TRBV4-2
CDR3: CASSQTLGGIGSGNTIYF

length: 13
V: TRBV6-6
CDR3: CASSSPDTNEQFF

length: 17
V: TRBV5-1
CDR3: CASSLFGGLNVNYGYTF

length: 17
V: TRBV21-1
CDR3: CASRRGGADVSGNTIYF

length: 13
V: TRBV6-5
CDR3: CASSPPGRREAFF

length: 11
V: TRBV2
CDR3: CAGQGYDTQYF

length: 11
V: TRBV10-3
CDR3: CAISDGNEAFF

length: 13
V: TRBV19
CDR3: CATQQGAAFSHTF

length: 11
V: TRBV6-5
CDR3: CASSNNYEQYF

length: 13
V: TRBV19
CDR3: CASSTGMYQPQHF

length: 14
V: TRBV5-6
CDR3: CASSLGLAFYEQYF

length: 16
V: TRBV4-1
CDR3: CASSLSWGVPNYGYTF

length: 16
V: TRBV28
CDR3: CASSPYGTEINQPQHF

length: 12
V: TRBV2
CDR3: CASKGEGTEAFF